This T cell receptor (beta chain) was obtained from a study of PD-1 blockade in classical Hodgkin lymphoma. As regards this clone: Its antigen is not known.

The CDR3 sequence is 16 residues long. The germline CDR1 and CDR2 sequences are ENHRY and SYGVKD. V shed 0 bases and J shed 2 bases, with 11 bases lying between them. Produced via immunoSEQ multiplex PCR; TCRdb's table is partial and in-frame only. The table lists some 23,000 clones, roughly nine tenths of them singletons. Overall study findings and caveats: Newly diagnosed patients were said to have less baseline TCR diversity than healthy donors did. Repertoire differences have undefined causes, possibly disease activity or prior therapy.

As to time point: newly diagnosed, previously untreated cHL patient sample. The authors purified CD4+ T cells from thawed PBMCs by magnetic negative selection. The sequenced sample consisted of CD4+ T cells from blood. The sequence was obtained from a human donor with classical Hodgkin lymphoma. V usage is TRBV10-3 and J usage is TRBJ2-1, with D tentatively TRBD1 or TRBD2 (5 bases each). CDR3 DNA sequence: TGTGCCATCAGTGAGTCAAAGAGGGGTACCTACAATGAGCAGTTCTTC. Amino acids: CAISESKRGTYNEQFF.